The rows below give T cell receptor beta chains drawn from one sample of a study of blood T cells in healthy people across ages. A single record per CDR3 protein comes from TCRdb applying MiXCR to the 5' RACE reads. The table lists hundreds of thousands of distinct CDR3 sequences, 20% to 25% of them singletons. The data were also submitted as part of a second study, on T cells of mothers and their children.

Input material: blood. The receptors come from a boy aged 10-17 years in good health. CDR3s include the opening cysteine and the closing phenylalanine or tryptophan. Each record gives: V gene, clone size, J gene, D gene, CDR3 protein, CDR3 DNA. D genes are given only for firm matches. The listing skips clone size in some rows; elsewhere it reads once, few, many or a size class.

v_call: TRBV7-3; clone_size: .; j_call: TRBJ2-3; d_call: .; cdr3_aa: CASSLNYASQVDTQYF; cdr3_nt: TGTGCCAGCAGCTTAAATTATGCTAGCCAAGTAGATACGCAGTATTTT
v_call: TRBV3-1; clone_size: .; j_call: TRBJ2-3; d_call: .; cdr3_aa: CASSQVAVDTQYF; cdr3_nt: TGTGCCAGCAGTCAGGTGGCGGTGGATACGCAGTATTTT
v_call: TRBV10-3; clone_size: .; j_call: TRBJ1-6; d_call: TRBD1; cdr3_aa: CAISEGQGAVSPLHF; cdr3_nt: TGTGCCATCAGTGAAGGGCAGGGGGCCGTTTCACCCCTCCACTTT
v_call: TRBV3-1; clone_size: .; j_call: TRBJ2-2; d_call: TRBD2; cdr3_aa: CASSQDPGASGIGELFF; cdr3_nt: TGTGCCAGCAGCCAGGACCCCGGGGCTAGCGGGATCGGGGAGCTGTTTTTT
v_call: TRBV4-3; clone_size: few; j_call: TRBJ2-1; d_call: TRBD1; cdr3_aa: CASGDRVNEQFF; cdr3_nt: TGCGCCAGCGGGGACAGGGTCAATGAGCAGTTCTTC
v_call: TRBV4-3; clone_size: few; j_call: TRBJ1-4; d_call: TRBD1; cdr3_aa: CASSMDRAVDEKLFF; cdr3_nt: TGCGCCAGCAGCATGGACAGGGCTGTTGATGAAAAACTGTTTTTT
v_call: TRBV29-1; clone_size: few; j_call: TRBJ2-1; d_call: TRBD1; cdr3_aa: CSAPRDRVYDEQFF; cdr3_nt: TGCAGCGCCCCCCGGGACAGGGTATACGATGAGCAGTTCTTC
v_call: TRBV15; clone_size: few; j_call: TRBJ2-7; d_call: TRBD2; cdr3_aa: CATSRETSGAGYEQYF; cdr3_nt: TGTGCCACCAGCAGAGAGACTAGCGGGGCTGGATACGAGCAGTACTTC
v_call: TRBV20-1; clone_size: few; j_call: TRBJ2-5; d_call: TRBD2; cdr3_aa: CSARDMRGARGETQYF; cdr3_nt: TGCAGTGCTAGAGATATGCGGGGGGCCAGGGGAGAGACCCAGTACTTC
v_call: TRBV4-1; clone_size: .; j_call: TRBJ2-5; d_call: .; cdr3_aa: CASSPSRTGSQETQYF; cdr3_nt: TGCGCCAGCAGCCCGTCTCGGACCGGGAGTCAAGAGACCCAGTACTTC
v_call: TRBV9; clone_size: few; j_call: TRBJ2-2; d_call: TRBD1; cdr3_aa: CASSAPGQGVTGELFF; cdr3_nt: TGTGCCAGCAGCGCCCCGGGACAGGGAGTCACCGGGGAGCTGTTTTTT
v_call: TRBV27; clone_size: .; j_call: TRBJ2-5; d_call: TRBD2; cdr3_aa: CASSLLAAETQYF; cdr3_nt: TGTGCCAGCAGTTTACTAGCGGCAGAGACCCAGTACTTC
v_call: TRBV7-2; clone_size: .; j_call: TRBJ2-5; d_call: .; cdr3_aa: CASSSGFKTQYF; cdr3_nt: TGTGCCAGCAGCTCCGGGTTTAAGACCCAGTACTTC
v_call: TRBV6-8; clone_size: .; j_call: TRBJ2-5; d_call: .; cdr3_aa: CASRPTLRETQYF; cdr3_nt: TGTGCCAGCAGGCCTACCCTTCGAGAGACCCAGTACTTC
v_call: TRBV4-3; clone_size: few; j_call: TRBJ2-7; d_call: .; cdr3_aa: CASSQDDIPDYEQYF; cdr3_nt: TGCGCCAGCAGCCAAGACGACATCCCAGATTACGAGCAGTACTTC
v_call: TRBV12-3/TRBV12-4; clone_size: few; j_call: TRBJ2-5; d_call: .; cdr3_aa: CASSLRYATESSYQETQYF; cdr3_nt: TGTGCCAGCAGTTTACGATATGCAACAGAGAGTTCTTATCAAGAGACCCAGTACTTC
v_call: TRBV5-1; clone_size: .; j_call: TRBJ2-7; d_call: TRBD1; cdr3_aa: CASSEDRAPTYEQYF; cdr3_nt: TGCGCCAGCAGCGAGGACAGGGCACCCACCTACGAGCAGTACTTC
v_call: TRBV4-3; clone_size: .; j_call: TRBJ1-4; d_call: TRBD1; cdr3_aa: CASSQDWLTGTENEKLFF; cdr3_nt: TGCGCCAGCAGCCAAGATTGGCTTACCGGGACAGAAAATGAAAAACTGTTTTTT
v_call: TRBV20-1; clone_size: .; j_call: TRBJ1-1; d_call: .; cdr3_aa: CSARDLGGILAFF; cdr3_nt: TGCAGTGCTAGAGATTTGGGGGGTATACTAGCTTTCTTT
v_call: TRBV10-3; clone_size: .; j_call: TRBJ2-5; d_call: .; cdr3_aa: CAISERGGAQETQYF; cdr3_nt: TGTGCCATCAGTGAACGAGGGGGGGCACAAGAGACCCAGTACTTC
v_call: TRBV7-3; clone_size: few; j_call: TRBJ2-1; d_call: TRBD2; cdr3_aa: CASSQTSGGKDEQFF; cdr3_nt: TGTGCCAGCAGCCAGACTAGCGGGGGAAAGGATGAGCAGTTCTTC
v_call: TRBV7-3; clone_size: few; j_call: TRBJ2-7; d_call: .; cdr3_aa: CASSPYPENEQYF; cdr3_nt: TGTGCCAGCAGCCCCTACCCGGAAAACGAGCAGTACTTC
v_call: TRBV3-1; clone_size: .; j_call: TRBJ2-7; d_call: TRBD2; cdr3_aa: CASRLSSGSSYEQYF; cdr3_nt: TGTGCCAGCAGGCTCTCTAGCGGGAGCTCCTACGAGCAGTACTTC
v_call: TRBV20-1; clone_size: .; j_call: TRBJ2-7; d_call: .; cdr3_aa: CSARQEHEQYF; cdr3_nt: TGCAGTGCGAGACAGGAGCACGAGCAGTACTTC
v_call: TRBV7-2; clone_size: .; j_call: TRBJ2-5; d_call: .; cdr3_aa: CASSPLGPQEIQYF; cdr3_nt: TGTGCCAGCAGCCCTTTAGGGCCCCAAGAGATCCAGTACTTC
v_call: TRBV7-2; clone_size: few; j_call: TRBJ2-5; d_call: .; cdr3_aa: CASRTRGQETQYF; cdr3_nt: TGTGCCAGCAGGACCAGGGGACAAGAGACCCAGTACTTC
v_call: TRBV9; clone_size: few; j_call: TRBJ1-2; d_call: .; cdr3_aa: CASSVVGANYGYTF; cdr3_nt: TGTGCCAGCAGCGTAGTGGGAGCTAACTATGGCTACACCTTC
v_call: TRBV20-1; clone_size: .; j_call: TRBJ2-1; d_call: TRBD2; cdr3_aa: CSARASGTSGSYNEQFF; cdr3_nt: TGCAGTGCGCGGGCGAGCGGGACTAGCGGGTCCTACAATGAGCAGTTCTTC
v_call: TRBV29-1; clone_size: .; j_call: TRBJ2-3; d_call: .; cdr3_aa: CSVKAFGQDTQYF; cdr3_nt: TGCAGCGTTAAGGCGTTTGGCCAAGATACGCAGTATTTT
v_call: TRBV7-2; clone_size: few; j_call: TRBJ2-1; d_call: .; cdr3_aa: CASSLGANYNEQFF; cdr3_nt: TGTGCCAGCAGCTTAGGGGCTAACTACAATGAGCAGTTCTTC
v_call: TRBV14; clone_size: few; j_call: TRBJ1-2; d_call: .; cdr3_aa: CASSQPGRSTQGYTF; cdr3_nt: TGTGCCAGCAGCCAGCCGGGACGGTCGACGCAGGGCTACACCTTC
v_call: TRBV6-1; clone_size: .; j_call: TRBJ2-3; d_call: TRBD2; cdr3_aa: CASSRTSGSHTDTQYF; cdr3_nt: TGTGCCAGCAGTCGGACTAGCGGGAGTCACACAGATACGCAGTATTTT
v_call: TRBV12-3/TRBV12-4; clone_size: few; j_call: TRBJ1-1; d_call: .; cdr3_aa: CASSSSTGGDTEAFF; cdr3_nt: .
v_call: TRBV5-1; clone_size: many; j_call: TRBJ1-5; d_call: .; cdr3_aa: CASSPGPGNQPQHF; cdr3_nt: TGCGCCAGCAGCCCGGGACCGGGCAATCAGCCCCAGCATTTT
v_call: TRBV27; clone_size: few; j_call: TRBJ2-7; d_call: TRBD1; cdr3_aa: CASSIAGGAYEQYF; cdr3_nt: TGTGCCAGCAGTATTGCAGGGGGCGCGTACGAGCAGTACTTC
v_call: TRBV20-1; clone_size: .; j_call: TRBJ2-7; d_call: TRBD2; cdr3_aa: CSARDGGTSSYEQYF; cdr3_nt: TGCAGTGCTAGAGACGGGGGGACTAGCTCCTACGAGCAGTACTTC
v_call: TRBV10-3; clone_size: .; j_call: TRBJ2-5; d_call: TRBD1; cdr3_aa: CAIGRQGERQETQYF; cdr3_nt: TGTGCCATCGGAAGACAGGGCGAGAGGCAAGAGACCCAGTACTTC
v_call: TRBV6-5; clone_size: .; j_call: TRBJ1-2; d_call: .; cdr3_aa: CASSSRGRAFDYGYTF; cdr3_nt: TGTGCCAGCAGTTCCCGTGGGAGGGCCTTTGACTATGGCTACACCTTC
v_call: TRBV4-1; clone_size: few; j_call: TRBJ2-7; d_call: TRBD2; cdr3_aa: CASSQDWASGLYEQYF; cdr3_nt: TGCGCCAGCAGCCAAGATTGGGCTAGCGGGCTCTACGAGCAGTACTTC
v_call: TRBV7-9; clone_size: .; j_call: TRBJ1-1; d_call: TRBD1; cdr3_aa: CASSLVRDSNTEAFF; cdr3_nt: TGTGCCAGCAGCTTAGTTCGGGACAGTAACACTGAAGCTTTCTTT
v_call: TRBV5-1; clone_size: .; j_call: TRBJ2-5; d_call: .; cdr3_aa: CASSRTGRVQETQYF; cdr3_nt: TGCGCCAGCAGCCGGACGGGAAGGGTTCAAGAGACCCAGTACTTC
v_call: TRBV25-1; clone_size: few; j_call: TRBJ1-4; d_call: .; cdr3_aa: CASSERGGGEKLFF; cdr3_nt: TGTGCCAGCAGTGAACGAGGGGGTGGAGAAAAACTGTTTTTT
v_call: TRBV29-1; clone_size: few; j_call: TRBJ2-5; d_call: .; cdr3_aa: CSVPQETQYF; cdr3_nt: TGCAGCGTGCCCCAAGAGACCCAGTACTTC
v_call: TRBV29-1; clone_size: .; j_call: TRBJ2-1; d_call: .; cdr3_aa: CSVETAADYNEQFF; cdr3_nt: TGCAGCGTTGAAACGGCGGCAGACTACAATGAGCAGTTCTTC
v_call: TRBV29-1; clone_size: .; j_call: TRBJ2-7; d_call: .; cdr3_aa: CSVEGQNYEQYF; cdr3_nt: TGCAGCGTTGAGGGGCAAAACTACGAGCAGTACTTC